Following are 5 T cell receptor beta chains from one sample sequenced in a study of tumor-infiltrating lymphocytes in primary liver carcinoma. Unsorted bulk tissue of about 19-33 mg yielded co-extracted RNA and DNA. Priming with a constant-region primer yielded TCR beta cDNA from about 450 ng total RNA. Each TCR beta library was derived from three nested multiplex PCR rounds that employed slightly modified ARM-PCR. TRBV1-TRBV30 forward primers paired with a C-beta reverse primer drove the first two PCR rounds, approximately 11 cycles each. Via MiXCR, TCRdb re-called the multiplex PCR reads, giving one row per CDR3 protein. The sample has 120,000 or so distinct CDR3 sequences; 50% to 65% are singletons. The sequenced material came from liver tumor tissue from sampling region 1. Described subset: tumor region T1, superior pole. Receptor source: a woman in her sixties with primary liver carcinoma and hepatitis B virus infection.

Comment on this clonotype: A much larger clone lies a single base off, so this may be a read error. CDR3 nucleotide sequence: TGTGCCAGCAGTTGCGGCGGACGGAGGGGCATTAAAGCTTTCTTT. Translating it yields CASSCGGRRGIKAFF. The V and J genes are TRBV6-2 or TRBV6-3 and TRBJ1-1; the D gene is possibly TRBD1 (5 bases). The germline V and J ends were trimmed by 4 bases and 9 bases, with 21 bases remaining between them. CDR3 size: 15 residues. The germline gives CDR1 MNHEY, CDR2 SVGEGT.

This chain links TRBV7-9 with TRBJ1-1; no definite D call. Germline V gene sequence: CDR1 SEHNR, CDR2 FQNEAQ (reference sequence). V dropped 1 base and J dropped 1 base, with 10 bases sitting between them. There are 15 residues in the CDR3. For the CDR3, the DNA is TGTGCCAGCAGCTTAGATGGATCCCCGAACACTGAAGCTTTCTTT. Protein: CASSLDGSPNTEAFF.

In this sample, this clonotype turned up a few times. J is TRBJ1-1 and V is TRBV6-1, with D possibly TRBD1 on 5 matching bases. The CDR3 loop spans 15 amino acids. V lost 2 bases and J lost 1, with 11 bases in between. The germline CDR1 and CDR2 sequences are MNHNS and SASEGT. The CDR3 nucleotides are TGTGCCAGCAGTGAATGGGGGGTAGGGAACACTGAAGCTTTCTTT. Translating gives CASSEWGVGNTEAFF.

With regard to this clonotype: A read error is possible here, since a much larger clone lies one base away. This CDR3 is missing its conserved last phenylalanine or tryptophan, likely due to a read error. This chain connects TRBV6-5 to TRBJ1-1; D not certain. V was shortened by 2 bases and J by 1 base, with 5 bases between the two germline ends. The germline V gene has CDR1 MNHEY and CDR2 SVGAGI. The length of the CDR3 is 13 residues. Here the CDR3 DNA reads TGTGCCAGCAGTTACGAACCGAACACTGAAGCTTTCTTG. Amino acids: CASSYEPNTEAFL.

As for this clonotype: This may arise from a read error, as a much more abundant clone is one base away. The chain is built from TRBV6-5 and TRBJ1-5; no reliable D call. The CDR3 is 13 amino acids. Germline CDR1 reads MNHEY; CDR2 reads SVGAGI. CDR3 nucleotides: TGTACCAGCAGAACTGGCCCTGATCAGCCCCAGCATTTT. Its protein product is CTSRTGPDQPQHF.